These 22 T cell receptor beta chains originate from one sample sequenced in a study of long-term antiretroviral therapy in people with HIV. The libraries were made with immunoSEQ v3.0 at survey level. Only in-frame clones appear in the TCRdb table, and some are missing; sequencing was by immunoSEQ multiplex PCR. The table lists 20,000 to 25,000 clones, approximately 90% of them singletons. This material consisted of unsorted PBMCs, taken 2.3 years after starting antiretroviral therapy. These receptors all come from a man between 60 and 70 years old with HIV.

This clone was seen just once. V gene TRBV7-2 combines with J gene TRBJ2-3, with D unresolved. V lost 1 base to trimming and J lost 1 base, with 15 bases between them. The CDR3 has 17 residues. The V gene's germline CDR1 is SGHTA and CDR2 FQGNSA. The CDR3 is CASSLGEGFGGTDTQYF. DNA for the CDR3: TGTGCCAGCAGCTTAGGAGAAGGGTTCGGAGGCACAGATACGCAGTATTTT.

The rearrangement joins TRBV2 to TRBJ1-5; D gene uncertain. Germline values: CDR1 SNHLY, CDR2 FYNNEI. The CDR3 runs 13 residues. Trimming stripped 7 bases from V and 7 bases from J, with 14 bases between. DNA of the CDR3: TGTGCCAGCACCCCCGCGGGGTTGCAGCCCCAGCATTTT. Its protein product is CASTPAGLQPQHF.

The CDR3 loop reads CSAQGGARREKLFF. As DNA, the CDR3 is TGCAGCGCTCAAGGGGGGGCGAGGAGGGAAAAACTGTTTTTT. This chain joins TRBV29-1 and TRBJ1-4; D perhaps matches TRBD1 (6 bases). Germline CDR1 is SQVTM and CDR2 is ANQGSEA. Trimming removed 7 bases at V and 8 bases at J, with 20 bases between. This CDR3 comprises 14 residues.

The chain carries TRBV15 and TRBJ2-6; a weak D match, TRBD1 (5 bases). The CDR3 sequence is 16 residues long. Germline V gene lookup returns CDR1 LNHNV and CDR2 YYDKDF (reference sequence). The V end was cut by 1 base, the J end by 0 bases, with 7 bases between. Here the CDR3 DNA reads TGTGCCACCAGCAGAGCCAGGGTCTCTGGGGCCAACGTCCTGACTTTC. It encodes CATSRARVSGANVLTF.

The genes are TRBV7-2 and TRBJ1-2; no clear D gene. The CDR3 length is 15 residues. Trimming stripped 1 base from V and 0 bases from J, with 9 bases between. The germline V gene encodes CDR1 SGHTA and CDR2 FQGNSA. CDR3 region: CASSLVTVANYGYTF. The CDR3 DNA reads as TGTGCCAGCAGCTTAGTAACGGTCGCTAACTATGGCTACACCTTC.

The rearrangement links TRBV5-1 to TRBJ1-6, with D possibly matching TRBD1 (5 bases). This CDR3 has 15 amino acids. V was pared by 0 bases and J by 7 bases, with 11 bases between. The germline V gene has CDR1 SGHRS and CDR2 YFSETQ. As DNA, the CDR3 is TGCGCCAGCAGCTTGGGGGACGGGGGAAATTCACCCCTCCACTTT. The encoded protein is CASSLGDGGNSPLHF.

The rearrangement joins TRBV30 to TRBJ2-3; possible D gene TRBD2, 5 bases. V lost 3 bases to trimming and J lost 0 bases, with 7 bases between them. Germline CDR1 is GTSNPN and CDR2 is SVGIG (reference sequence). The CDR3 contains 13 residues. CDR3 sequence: CAWRVASTDTQYF. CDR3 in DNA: TGTGCCTGGAGGGTAGCGAGCACAGATACGCAGTATTTT. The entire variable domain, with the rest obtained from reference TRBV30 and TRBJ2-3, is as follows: SQTIHQWPATLVQPVGSPLSLECTVEGTSNPNLYWYRQAAGRGLQLLFYSVGIGQISSEVPQNLSASRPQDRQFILSSKKLLLSDSGFYLCAWRVASTDTQYFGPGTRLTVL.

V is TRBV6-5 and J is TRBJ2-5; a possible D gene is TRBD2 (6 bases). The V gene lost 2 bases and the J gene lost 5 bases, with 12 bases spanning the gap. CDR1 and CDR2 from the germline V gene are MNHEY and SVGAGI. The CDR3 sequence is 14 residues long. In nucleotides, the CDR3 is TGTGCCAGCAGTTACGGAGTTGGAGGGGAGACCCAGTACTTC. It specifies CASSYGVGGETQYF.

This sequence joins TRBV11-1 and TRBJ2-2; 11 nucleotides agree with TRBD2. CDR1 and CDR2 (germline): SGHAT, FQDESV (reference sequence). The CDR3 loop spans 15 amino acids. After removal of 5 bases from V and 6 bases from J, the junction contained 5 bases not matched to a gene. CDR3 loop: CASSLLAGDPGELFF. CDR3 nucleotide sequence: TGTGCCAGCAGCCTACTAGCGGGAGACCCCGGGGAGCTGTTTTTT.

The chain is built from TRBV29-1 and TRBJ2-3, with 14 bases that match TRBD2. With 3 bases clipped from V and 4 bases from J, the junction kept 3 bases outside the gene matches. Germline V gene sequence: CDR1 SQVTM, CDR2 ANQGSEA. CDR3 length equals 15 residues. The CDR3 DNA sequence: TGCAGCGTTGAGGGGACTAGCGGGGGATCAGATACGCAGTATTTT. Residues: CSVEGTSGGSDTQYF.

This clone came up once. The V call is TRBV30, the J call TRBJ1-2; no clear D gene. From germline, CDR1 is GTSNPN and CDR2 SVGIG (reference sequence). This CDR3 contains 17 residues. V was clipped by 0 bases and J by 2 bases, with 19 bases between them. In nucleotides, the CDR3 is TGTGCCTGGAGTGTATTAGCCCCGATGTATTCGAACTATGGCTACACCTTC. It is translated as CAWSVLAPMYSNYGYTF.

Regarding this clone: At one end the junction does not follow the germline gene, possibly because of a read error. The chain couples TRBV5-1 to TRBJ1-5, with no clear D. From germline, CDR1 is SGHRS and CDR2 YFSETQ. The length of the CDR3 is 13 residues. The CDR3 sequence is CASSLDWNQPQHF. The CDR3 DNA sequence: TGCGCCAGCAGTTTGGACTGGAATCAGCCCCAGCATTTT.

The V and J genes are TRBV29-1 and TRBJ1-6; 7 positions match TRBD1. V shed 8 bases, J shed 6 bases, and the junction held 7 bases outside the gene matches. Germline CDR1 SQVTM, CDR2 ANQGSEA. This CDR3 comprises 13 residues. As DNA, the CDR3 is TGCAGCTGCCGGGACAGCTTTAATTCACCCCTCCACTTT. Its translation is CSCRDSFNSPLHF.

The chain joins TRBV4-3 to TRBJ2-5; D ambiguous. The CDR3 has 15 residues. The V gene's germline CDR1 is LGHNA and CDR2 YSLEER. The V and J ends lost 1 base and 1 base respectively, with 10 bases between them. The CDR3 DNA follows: TGCGCCAGCAGCCAAGGGCTAGGGCCCCAAGAGACCCAGTACTTC. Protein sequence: CASSQGLGPQETQYF.

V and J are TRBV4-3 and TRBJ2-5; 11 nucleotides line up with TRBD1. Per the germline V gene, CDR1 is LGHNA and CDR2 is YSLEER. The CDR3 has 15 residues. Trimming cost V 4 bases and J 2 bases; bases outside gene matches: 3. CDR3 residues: CASSRGQGVQETQYF. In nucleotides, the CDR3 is TGCGCCAGCAGCCGGGGACAGGGGGTACAAGAGACCCAGTACTTC.

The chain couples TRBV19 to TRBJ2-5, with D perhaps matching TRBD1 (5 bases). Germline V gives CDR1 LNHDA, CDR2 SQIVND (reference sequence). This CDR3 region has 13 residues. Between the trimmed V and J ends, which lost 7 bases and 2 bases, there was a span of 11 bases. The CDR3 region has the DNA TGTGCCAGTAATCTGGCAGGGCAAGAGACCCAGTACTTC. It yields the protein CASNLAGQETQYF.

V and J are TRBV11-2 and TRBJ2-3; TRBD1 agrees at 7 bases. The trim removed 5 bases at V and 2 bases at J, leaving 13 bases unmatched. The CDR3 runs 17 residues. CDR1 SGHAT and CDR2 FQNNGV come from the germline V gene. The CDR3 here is CASSLRQGSFNTDTQYF. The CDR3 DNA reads TGTGCCAGCAGCCTTAGACAGGGATCGTTCAACACAGATACGCAGTATTTT. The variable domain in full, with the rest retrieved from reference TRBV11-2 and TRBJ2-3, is EAGVAQSPRYKIIEKRQSVAFWCNPISGHATLYWYQQILGQGPKLLIQFQNNGVVDDSQLPKDRFSAERLKGVDSTLKIQPAKLEDSAVYLCASSLRQGSFNTDTQYFGPGTRLTVL.

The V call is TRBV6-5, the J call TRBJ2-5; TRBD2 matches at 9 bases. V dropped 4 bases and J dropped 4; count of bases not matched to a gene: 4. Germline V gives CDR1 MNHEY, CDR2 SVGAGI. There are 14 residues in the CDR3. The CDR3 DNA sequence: TGTGCCAGCAGTTTGACTAGCGGCCGAGAGACCCAGTACTTC. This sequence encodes CASSLTSGRETQYF.

CDR3 loop: CAWTVAAQETQYF. The CDR3 DNA reads TGTGCCTGGACAGTAGCGGCCCAAGAGACCCAGTACTTC. The chain employs TRBV30 and TRBJ2-5; weak D call: TRBD2 (6 bases). The V gene lost 4 bases and the J gene lost 1 base, with 10 bases spanning the gap. CDR3 length equals 13 residues. Germline lookup yields CDR1 GTSNPN and CDR2 SVGIG (reference sequence).

The CDR3 DNA is TGTGCCAGCAGTCCCGGGACAGACTGGGAGCAGTACTTC. Protein product: CASSPGTDWEQYF. The V gene is TRBV28, the J gene TRBJ2-7, with 7 bases that match TRBD1. The V gene's germline CDR1 is MDHEN and CDR2 SYDVKM. This CDR3 region has 13 residues. With V trimmed by 5 bases and J by 7 bases, 8 bases remained unmatched.

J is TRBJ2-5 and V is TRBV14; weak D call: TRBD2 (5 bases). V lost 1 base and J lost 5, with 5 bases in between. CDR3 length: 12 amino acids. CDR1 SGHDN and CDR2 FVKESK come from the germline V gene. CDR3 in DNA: TGTGCCAGCAGCCAAGGGAGGGAGACCCAGTACTTC. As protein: CASSQGRETQYF.

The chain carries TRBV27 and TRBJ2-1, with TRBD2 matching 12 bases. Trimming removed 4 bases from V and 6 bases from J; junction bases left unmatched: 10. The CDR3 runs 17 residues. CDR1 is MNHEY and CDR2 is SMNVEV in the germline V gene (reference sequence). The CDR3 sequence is CASSSPLGLAGPNEQFF. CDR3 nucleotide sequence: TGTGCCAGCAGTTCCCCCCTAGGACTAGCGGGGCCCAATGAGCAGTTCTTC.